Each of the 2 T cell receptor beta chains below was sequenced from the same sample in a study of cytomegalovirus exposure and HLA in healthy donors. The PCR employed 60 Vbeta primers together with 13 Jbeta primers. This table comes from immunoSEQ multiplex PCR, and its TCRdb copy is limited to in-frame clones, with some not included. The sample yields 110,000 to 150,000 clones, roughly 10% seen once. Input material: PBMCs. The receptors come from a man aged 45 to 65 in good health and CMV-seronegative.

V is TRBV7-9 and J is TRBJ2-1; 7 nucleotides line up with TRBD1. This CDR3 comprises 14 residues. Losses at the gene ends were 5 bases for V and 6 bases for J; bases not matched to a gene: 7. Germline assignment: CDR1 SEHNR and CDR2 FQNEAQ (reference sequence). CDR3 bases: TGTGCCAGCAGCCGAGGGACAGATCGCAATGAGCAGTTCTTC. Its translation is CASSRGTDRNEQFF.

This clone was seen a handful of times. The chain uses TRBV5-6 and TRBJ1-1; 7 bases fit TRBD1. In germline, CDR1 is SGHDT, CDR2 YYEEEE. The CDR3 is 15 residues long. V lost 4 bases to trimming and J lost 1 base; unmatched junction nucleotides: 7. This chain's CDR3 is CASSTWDRANTEAFF. CDR3 coding DNA: TGTGCCAGCAGCACGTGGGACAGAGCGAACACTGAAGCTTTCTTT.